Reported below is one T cell receptor beta chain. Which antigen it targets is not known. Per-base qualities were not stored, and no clone one base away is much larger. The data derive from a study of T-cell reconstitution after alpha-beta-depleted transplantation in children (dated by TCRdb to the mid-2010s). Regarding the complete study: Using TCR repertoire profiling, the study followed T-cell immune reconstitution in a quantitative way in children after TCRalphabeta/CD19-depleted allogeneic hematopoietic cell transplantation.

The CDR3 covers 16 residues, taking in both the cysteine and the phenylalanine. This entry keeps only the CDR3 DNA: 48 bases, framed from base 1. The germline V gene supplies CDR1 KGHDR and CDR2 SFDVKD. The junction shows trimming of 3 bases on V and 7 bases on J, and the gene matches do not reach 4 bases of it. The method behind the library was PCR. The reads were generated on an Illumina HiSeq 2500. Molecular barcoding was employed in the preparation of TCR libraries, with unique molecular identifiers being used to normalize TCRbeta repertoire quantification. TCRdb reworked the public reads: Q25 trimming with fastp, MiXCR clone assembly, productive beta chains retained. Rows with a matching CDR3 protein are joined into one entry that keeps the most common DNA and genes. The sample has about 200,000 distinct CDR3 sequences on record, 5.5% to 7% of them singletons. The top ten clonotypes cover about 5% of the sample.

The paper as a whole reports these results and caveats: Apparently early alphabetaT-cell count recovery about two months after transplant reportedly relied on only several hundred rapidly expanded clones derived from non-depleted graft cells. Over the following months the frequencies of hyperexpanded clones went down, and after one year T-cell counts and TCRbeta diversity were mostly credited to newly produced T cells. In some patients, high TCRbeta diversity at day 60 was attributed to recipient T cells and intrathymic progenitors that had survived conditioning.

In light of the paper, this sample's treatment or condition label describes: allogeneic hematopoietic cell transplantation with graft depleted of TCRalphabeta T cells and CD19 B cells. The transplant recipients were children given TCRalphabeta/CD19-depleted allogeneic hematopoietic cell grafts. The specimen was PBMCs, collected before TCRalphabeta/CD19-depleted stem cell transplant. The receptor comes from a girl under three years old with combined immunodeficiency, due to receive a stem cell transplant. Here the chain combines TRBV24-1 and TRBJ2-2, and 13 junctional nucleotides match TRBD2. The sequence in DNA is TGTGCCACCAGTGATGCCGGGACTAGCGGGATCGGGGAGCTGTTTTTT. Its protein is CATSDAGTSGIGELFF.